The clone carrying this T cell receptor beta chain was detected only once. Its target is not known. From germline, CDR1 is MNHNS and CDR2 SASEGT. There are 13 residues in the CDR3. Trimming took off 5 bases at V and 4 bases at J, with 11 bases between the two ends. The data were taken from a study of Ad26.COV2.S vaccination and SARS-CoV-2 variants. In the study overall: Intramuscular Ad26.COV2.S doses were given once or twice, 56 days apart.

Treatment meaning: about 20 received Ad26.COV2.S at low or high dose, single or two shots; 5 received placebo; per-sample allocation not given. It was on day 63 after the first vaccine or placebo injection that samples were taken. Vaccine was an Ad26 vector expressing Wuhan-strain SARS-CoV-2 spike. Whole-study results and caveats: Relative to placebo recipients, vaccine recipients exhibited elevated spike-specific TCR breadth. Vaccine recipients and placebo recipients showed similar non-spike TCR breadth.

Method: immunoSEQ multiplex PCR; TCRdb's copy keeps in-frame clones and lacks some. Seen here are under 550,000 clones, about 93% observed once, and the top ten hold 10% to 15%. The sequencing used peripheral blood, collected in a trial of Ad26.COV2.S vaccine versus placebo. This TCR derives from a person between 18 and 65 years old who received the Ad26.COV2.S COVID-19 vaccine or a placebo. This chain joins TRBV6-1 and TRBJ2-5; a possible D gene is TRBD1 (6 bases). The CDR3 here is CASSYWGRETQYF. The DNA of the CDR3 is TGTGCCAGCAGTTATTGGGGGCGAGAGACCCAGTACTTC.